This T cell receptor (beta chain) was profiled in a study of T cell repertoires in aging, cancer and after chemotherapy. For the study at large: The full dataset contained around 10 million TCR reads.

Of note for this clonotype: Its antigen is not known.

Study outcomes and limitations: In each cancer cohort, median generation probability increased across chemotherapy, suggesting thymic output rebounded. Untreated cancer patients had significantly lower blood TCR diversity than age-matched healthy donors. Loss of evenness, beyond lost richness, contributed to age-related TCR diversity decline in cancer patients.

TCR beta rearrangements were amplified from peripheral blood genomic DNA. Germline lookup yields CDR1 SGHVS and CDR2 FNYEAQ. The V segment lost 4 bases and the J segment 2 bases; nucleotides outside the gene matches: 6. The CDR3 consists of 17 residues. A mixed TRB-A/B primer pool amplified rearranged TRB by multiplex touch-down PCR. TCRdb used MiXCR to reprocess the multiplex PCR reads, holding one entry per CDR3 protein. The data contain 650 to 900 distinct CDR3 sequences, about 27% of them singletons. The sequenced sample was blood. This chain joins TRBV7-6 and TRBJ2-3; TRBD2 aligns across 13 bases. This TCR came from a human donor with a solid tumor. The chain's CDR3 is CASSSQLAGGPTDTQYF. CDR3 bases: TGTGCCAGCAGCTCCCAACTAGCGGGAGGGCCCACAGATACGCAGTATTTT.